One sample yielded the 18 T cell receptor beta chains listed below, sequenced in a study of response to subunit inactivated influenza vaccine (dated by TCRdb to the late 2010s). The library was made by RT-PCR. This sample was sequenced with an Illumina HiSeq 2500. Using fastp at Q25 and MiXCR, TCRdb reprocessed the public reads and kept productive beta chains. Each CDR3 protein appears once, grouped with its most common genes and DNA. The sample profile shows about 700,000 distinct CDR3 sequences; 14% of them were found once. The top ten constitute less than 9% of the sample. This specimen was PBMCs from blood, taken around 14 days before vaccination. All receptors come from a man in his forties or fifties who received an inactivated influenza vaccine. Donor details come from another sample of the same person, matched by shared clones.

This clonotype was counted between two and nine times. J is TRBJ1-6 and V is TRBV12-3 or TRBV12-4; D is unresolved. The CDR3 sequence is 14 residues long. V shed 3 bases and J shed 7 bases, with 10 bases lying between them. CDR3 amino acids: CASSFSPGNSPLHF. The CDR3 region has the DNA TGTGCCAGCAGTTTTTCACCCGGGAATTCACCCCTCCACTTT.

This clonotype was counted at least ten times. The chain links TRBV14 to TRBJ2-2, with a possible D match to TRBD2 (5 bases). CDR1 SGHDN and CDR2 FVKESK come from the germline V gene. V gave up 5 bases and J gave up 0 bases, with 16 bases separating them. CDR3 size: 17 residues. CDR3 in amino acids: CASSSLIPGSNTGELFF. As DNA, the CDR3 is TGTGCCAGCAGCTCGCTAATTCCGGGATCGAACACCGGGGAGCTGTTTTTT.

This clonotype was detected a few times. J is TRBJ2-7 and V is TRBV29-1; 8 nucleotides agree with TRBD2. The CDR3 has 12 residues. V lost 6 bases to trimming and J lost 5 bases; unmatched junction nucleotides: 6. The germline V gene encodes CDR1 SQVTM and CDR2 ANQGSEA. CDR3 sequence reads: CSVRTSWDEQYF. CDR3 coding DNA: TGCAGCGTGAGGACTAGCTGGGACGAGCAGTACTTC.

The chain is built from TRBV5-1 and TRBJ1-1; 10 nucleotides line up with TRBD1. Germline CDR1 and CDR2: SGHRS and YFSETQ. The length of the CDR3 is 16 residues. The trim removed 3 bases at V and 1 base at J, leaving 6 bases unmatched. In nucleotides, the CDR3 is TGCGCCAGCAGCTACGCGACAGGGGGCACGAACACTGAAGCTTTCTTT. This translates into CASSYATGGTNTEAFF.

The rearrangement uses TRBV3-1 and TRBJ2-2, with 10 bases aligning to TRBD1. J lost 1 base, V lost 10 bases, and 18 bases had no gene match. This CDR3 spans 19 amino acids. Germline-derived CDR1 and CDR2 are LGHDT and YNNKEL (reference sequence). CDR3 DNA sequence: TGTGCCACCTGCGATGGGGACAGGGGTTTAGTGTGGAACACCGGGGAGCTGTTTTTT. Its translation: CATCDGDRGLVWNTGELFF.

This chain connects TRBV29-1 to TRBJ2-7, with 7 positions matching TRBD2. With V trimmed by 6 bases and J by 7 bases, 18 bases remained unmatched. The CDR3 extends over 15 amino acids. Per the germline V gene, CDR1 is SQVTM and CDR2 is ANQGSEA. CDR3 nucleotides: TGCAGCGTACAAAGGCCGGGACTACGCCCGGGGGAGCAGTACTTC. Protein product: CSVQRPGLRPGEQYF.

This clonotype showed up just a few times. The chain carries TRBV27 and TRBJ1-1; D not certain. The V and J ends lost 7 bases and 0 bases respectively, with 15 bases between them. The CDR3 spans 15 residues. Germline lookup yields CDR1 MNHEY and CDR2 SMNVEV (reference sequence). CDR3 in DNA: TGTGCCAGCACGTCGTCCGTCCTCATGAACACTGAAGCTTTCTTT. Encoded protein: CASTSSVLMNTEAFF.

The chain carries TRBV11-2 and TRBJ2-1; TRBD2 matches at 8 bases. This CDR3 spans 12 amino acids. The trim removed 7 bases at V and 10 bases at J, leaving 6 bases unmatched. The V gene's germline CDR1 is SGHAT and CDR2 FQNNGV. Here the CDR3 DNA reads TGTGCCAGCACAAGCGGGGGCTGGGAGCAGTTCTTC. This sequence encodes CASTSGGWEQFF.

The chain employs TRBV6-5 and TRBJ1-2; D possibly corresponds to TRBD1 (6 bases). Germline V CDR1 and CDR2: MNHEY, SVGAGI. With 0 bases removed from V and 2 bases from J, the gap between germline ends came to 10 bases. This CDR3 region has 15 residues. DNA for the CDR3: TGTGCCAGCAGTTACTCGGGGGGGCGAAACTATGGCTACACCTTC. This encodes CASSYSGGRNYGYTF.

This clonotype was seen more than once but under ten times. The chain is built from TRBV5-8 and TRBJ1-1, with D possibly matching TRBD1 (5 bases). The CDR3 loop spans 16 amino acids. Germline-derived CDR1 and CDR2 are SGHTS and YDEGEE. The V end lost 2 bases, the J end lost 1 base, and 15 bases lay between the germline ends. CDR3 region: CASSFMRGVGNTEAFF. The CDR3 bases are TGTGCCAGCAGCTTCATGCGGGGGGTGGGGAACACTGAAGCTTTCTTT.

This clonotype was seen a few times. The V and J genes are TRBV6-1 and TRBJ2-1; D may be TRBD1 (5 bases). V gave up 7 bases and J gave up 8 bases, with 24 bases separating them. Germline V lookup: CDR1 MNHNS, CDR2 SASEGT. The length of the CDR3 is 16 residues. This CDR3 reads CASKGAGLQSGDEQFF. As DNA, the CDR3 is TGTGCCAGCAAAGGGGCAGGGCTCCAGTCTGGCGATGAGCAGTTCTTC.

The chain employs TRBV5-6 and TRBJ2-1, with a weak D call TRBD2 (5 bases). Trimming left V 4 bases short and J 0 bases short, with 11 bases between. CDR1 is SGHDT and CDR2 is YYEEEE in the germline V gene. The CDR3 totals 15 residues. CDR3 sequence: CASSEDWSSYNEQFF. The CDR3 DNA is TGTGCCAGCAGCGAGGACTGGAGCTCCTACAATGAGCAGTTCTTC.

In its sample, this clonotype was seen a few times. The V and J genes are TRBV7-9 and TRBJ2-6, with D perhaps TRBD1 (5 bases). This CDR3 region has 17 residues. Germline values: CDR1 SEHNR, CDR2 FQNEAQ (reference sequence). With 4 bases removed from V and 0 bases from J, the gap between germline ends came to 13 bases. CDR3 coding DNA: TGTGCCAGCAGCTCCTCAGGGTCAGTCTCTGGGGCCAACGTCCTGACTTTC. Its protein product is CASSSSGSVSGANVLTF. Complete variable domain (other parts from reference TRBV7-9 and TRBJ2-6): DTGVSQNPRHKITKRGQNVTFRCDPISEHNRLYWYRQTLGQGPEFLTYFQNEAQLEKSRLLSDRFSAERPKGSFSTLEIQRTEQGDSAMYLCASSSSGSVSGANVLTFGAGSRLTVL.

This clonotype was observed a handful of times. This chain connects TRBV29-1 to TRBJ1-1, with 7 bases aligning to TRBD1. V lost 2 bases, J lost 7 bases, and 4 bases stayed unmatched. The CDR3 contains 12 residues. Germline values: CDR1 SQVTM, CDR2 ANQGSEA. CDR3 sequence: CSVEPGQSEAFF. The CDR3 region has the DNA TGCAGCGTTGAACCGGGACAGAGTGAAGCTTTCTTT.

There are a few counts of this clonotype. This sequence joins TRBV29-1 and TRBJ2-7, with unresolved D. Trimming pared 1 base from V and 6 bases from J, leaving 10 bases between. In germline, CDR1 is SQVTM, CDR2 ANQGSEA. The length of the CDR3 is 12 residues. This CDR3 reads CSVEGLGIEQYF. In nucleotides, the CDR3 is TGCAGCGTTGAAGGTCTGGGAATCGAGCAGTACTTC.

This rearrangement joins TRBV7-2 to TRBJ2-7; 7 positions match TRBD2. After removal of 5 bases from V and 1 base from J, the junction contained 8 bases not matched to a gene. Per the germline V gene, CDR1 is SGHTA and CDR2 is FQGNSA. The CDR3 runs to 15 residues. The CDR3: CASSAWTGRSYEQYF. The DNA of the CDR3 is TGTGCCAGCAGCGCATGGACCGGGAGGTCCTACGAGCAGTACTTC.

The chain recombines TRBV28 with TRBJ1-1, with TRBD1 as a possible D gene (5 bases). V lost 0 bases, J lost 0 bases, and 8 bases lay in between. CDR1 is MDHEN, CDR2 SYDVKM, per germline. The CDR3 is 15 amino acids. The CDR3 protein is CASSLWGRLNTEAFF. The CDR3 bases are TGTGCCAGCAGTTTATGGGGACGGTTGAACACTGAAGCTTTCTTT.

This clonotype occurred many times. This chain links TRBV7-9 with TRBJ2-3; 8 nucleotides match TRBD1. Germline CDR1 reads SEHNR; CDR2 reads FQNEAQ (reference sequence). CDR3 length: 15 residues. The V gene end was trimmed by 4 bases and the J gene end by 4 bases; junction bases not matched to a gene: 7. The DNA of the CDR3 is TGTGCCAGCAGCTCGACAGGGGCTGGGTCAGATACGCAGTATTTT. Its protein is CASSSTGAGSDTQYF.